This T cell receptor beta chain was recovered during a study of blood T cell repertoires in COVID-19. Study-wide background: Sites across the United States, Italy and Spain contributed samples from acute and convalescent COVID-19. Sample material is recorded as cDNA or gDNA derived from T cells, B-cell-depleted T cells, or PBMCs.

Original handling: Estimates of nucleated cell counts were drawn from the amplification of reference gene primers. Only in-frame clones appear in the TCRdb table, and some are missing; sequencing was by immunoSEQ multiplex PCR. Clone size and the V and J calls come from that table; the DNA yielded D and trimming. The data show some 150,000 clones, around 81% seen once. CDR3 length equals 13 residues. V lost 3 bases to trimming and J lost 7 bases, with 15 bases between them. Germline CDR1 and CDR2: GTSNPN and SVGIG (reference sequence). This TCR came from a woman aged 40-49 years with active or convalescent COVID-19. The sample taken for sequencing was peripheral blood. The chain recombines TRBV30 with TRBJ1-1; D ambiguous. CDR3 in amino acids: CAWSRGPGFEAFF. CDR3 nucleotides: TGTGCCTGGAGCCGCGGGCCGGGCTTTGAAGCTTTCTTT.